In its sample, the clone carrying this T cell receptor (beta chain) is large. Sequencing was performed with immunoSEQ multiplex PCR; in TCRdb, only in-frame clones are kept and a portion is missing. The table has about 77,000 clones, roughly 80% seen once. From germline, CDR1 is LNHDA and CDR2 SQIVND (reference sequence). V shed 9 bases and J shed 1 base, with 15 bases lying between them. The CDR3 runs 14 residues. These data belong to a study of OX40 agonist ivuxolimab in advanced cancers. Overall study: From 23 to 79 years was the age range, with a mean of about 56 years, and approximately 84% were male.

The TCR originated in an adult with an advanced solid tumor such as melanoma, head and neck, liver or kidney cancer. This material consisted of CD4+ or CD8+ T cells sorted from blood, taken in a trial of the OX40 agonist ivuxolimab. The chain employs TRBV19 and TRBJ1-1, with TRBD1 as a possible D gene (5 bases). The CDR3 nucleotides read TGTGCCAGCACCCTTAGCCAGGGGAACACTGAAGCTTTCTTT. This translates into CASTLSQGNTEAFF.